This TCR beta chain was recovered during a study of blood T cell repertoires in COVID-19. Study at large: Specimens from acute and convalescent COVID-19 originated in the United States, Italy and Spain.

As originally analysed: Quantification of nucleated cells was approximated via reference gene primer amplification. Measured with immunoSEQ multiplex PCR; TCRdb has only the in-frame clones, and not every one. D and trimming were read from the DNA, whereas the V and J calls and clone size are those reported in that table. The sample records some 260,000 clones, roughly 88% being singletons. This clone has ten or more counts. Seattle participants joined during active infection and were tracked over time. V was clipped by 4 bases and J by 5 bases, with 17 bases between them. The CDR3 runs 15 residues. Germline V gene data show CDR1 as LGHDT and CDR2 as YNNKEL (reference sequence).

Sequencing input: peripheral blood. This sequence was found in a woman younger than 45 with COVID-19, enrolled during active disease. The rearrangement joins TRBV3-1 (or the pseudogene TRBV3-2) to TRBJ1-1; perhaps TRBD1 as D (6 bases). The CDR3 coding sequence is TGTGCCAGCAGCCGAGGACAGACTGAGAGGACTGAAGCTTTCTTT. It yields the protein CASSRGQTERTEAFF.